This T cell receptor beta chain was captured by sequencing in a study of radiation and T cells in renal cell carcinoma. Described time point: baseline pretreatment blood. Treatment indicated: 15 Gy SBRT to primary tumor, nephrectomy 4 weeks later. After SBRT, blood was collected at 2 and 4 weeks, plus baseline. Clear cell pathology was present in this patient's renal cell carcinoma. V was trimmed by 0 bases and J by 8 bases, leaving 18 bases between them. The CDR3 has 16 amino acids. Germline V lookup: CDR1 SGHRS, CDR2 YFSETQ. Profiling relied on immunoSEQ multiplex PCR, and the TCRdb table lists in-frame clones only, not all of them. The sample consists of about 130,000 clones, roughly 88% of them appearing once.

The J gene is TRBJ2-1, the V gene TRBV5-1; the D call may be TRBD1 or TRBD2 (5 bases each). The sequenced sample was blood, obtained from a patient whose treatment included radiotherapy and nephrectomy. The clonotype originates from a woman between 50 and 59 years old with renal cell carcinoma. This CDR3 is CASSLEGGRVSDEQFF. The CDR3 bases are TGCGCCAGCAGCTTGGAAGGAGGCAGGGTATCCGATGAGCAGTTCTTC.